Below are 29 T cell receptor beta chains sequenced from a single sample in a study of blood T cell repertoires in COVID-19. The assay was immunoSEQ multiplex PCR, and TCRdb's table has in-frame clones only and misses some. The table has tens of thousands of clones, around 84% seen once. The sample taken for sequencing was peripheral blood. These receptors were collected from a woman aged 80 or over in a cohort sampled during active or convalescent COVID-19.

This chain uses TRBV12-1 with TRBJ2-7; the table assigns TRBD2, which was not confirmed against the DNA. TRBV12-1 is assigned pseudogene status. CDR3 length: 16 amino acids. The CDR3 DNA sequence: TGTGCCAGCAGCTGCCACGGGACTAGCGTCTTCTACGAGCAGTACTTC. Protein: CASSCHGTSVFYEQYF.

The chain uses TRBV19 and TRBJ1-5; 7 bases map to TRBD1. Trimming at V came to 5 bases and at J to 5 bases, leaving 6 bases not matched to a gene. From germline, CDR1 is LNHDA and CDR2 SQIVND (reference sequence). This CDR3 is 14 amino acids long. CDR3 loop: CASSPRTGYQPQHF. As DNA, the CDR3 is TGTGCCAGTAGTCCTCGGACAGGCTATCAGCCCCAGCATTTT.

The chain couples TRBV7-3 to TRBJ2-2; 11 bases match TRBD2. The CDR3 is 17 amino acids. Germline lookup yields CDR1 SGHTA and CDR2 FQGTGA. V lost 5 bases to trimming and J lost 4 bases; unmatched junction nucleotides: 9. CDR3 amino acids: CASSPITGLAATGELFF. DNA of the CDR3: TGTGCCAGCAGCCCAATAACGGGACTAGCGGCCACCGGGGAGCTGTTTTTT.

The chain employs TRBV7-6 and TRBJ2-3; tentatively, D is TRBD2 (6 bases). The V and J ends lost 6 bases and 6 bases respectively, with 22 bases between them. This CDR3 region has 16 residues. CDR1 is SGHVS, CDR2 FNYEAQ, per germline. The CDR3 spells CASRSNTGTPGDTQYF. CDR3 bases: TGTGCCAGCAGATCAAACACCGGGACTCCGGGGGATACGCAGTATTTT.

J is TRBJ2-2 and V is TRBV3-1 (or the pseudogene TRBV3-2); TRBD2 aligns across 10 bases. From germline, CDR1 is LGHDT and CDR2 YNNKEL (reference sequence). Trimming took 0 bases from V and 5 from J; bases not matched to a gene: 12. The CDR3 contains 19 residues. CDR3 DNA: TGTGCCAGCAGCCAAGATTGGGCTAGCGGGAGAGGGAGGACCGGGGAGCTGTTTTTT. The encoded protein is CASSQDWASGRGRTGELFF.

The V and J genes are TRBV3-1 (or the pseudogene TRBV3-2) and TRBJ2-3; TRBD1 matches at 10 bases. CDR1 is LGHDT and CDR2 is YNNKEL in the germline V gene (reference sequence). CDR3 length: 15 residues. The ends lost 0 bases at V and 5 bases at J; junction bases unmatched: 2. Written as DNA, the CDR3 is TGTGCCAGCAGCCAAGATGGGGACAGGGGAGATACGCAGTATTTT. Translation: CASSQDGDRGDTQYF.

This clone came up once. The chain recombines TRBV6-5 with TRBJ1-6, with 7 bases that match TRBD1. Germline CDR1 and CDR2: MNHEY and SVGAGI. The CDR3 is 16 residues long. Germline trimming cut 2 bases from V and 9 bases from J; bases unmatched to any gene: 10. The CDR3 loop reads CASSYRQGPGSSPLHF. The CDR3 coding sequence is TGTGCCAGCAGTTACCGACAGGGCCCAGGGAGTTCACCCCTCCACTTT.

This clone has more than one count but fewer than ten. The gene calls are TRBV5-4 and TRBJ2-2; maybe TRBD2 (5 bases). Trimming removed 0 bases from V and 1 base from J, with 10 bases in between. The CDR3 covers 16 residues. The germline V gene encodes CDR1 SGHNT and CDR2 YYREEE (reference sequence). CDR3 sequence: CASSLESGLNTGELFF. CDR3 bases: TGTGCCAGCAGCTTGGAAAGCGGACTGAACACCGGGGAGCTGTTTTTT.

The chain recombines TRBV28 with TRBJ2-7, with D tentatively TRBD2 (5 bases). The V and J ends lost 1 base and 5 bases respectively, with 6 bases between them. The V gene's germline CDR1 is MDHEN and CDR2 SYDVKM. CDR3 length equals 12 residues. The CDR3 coding sequence is TGTGCCAGCAGTTTATTCGGGGACGAGCAGTACTTC. The encoded protein is CASSLFGDEQYF.

V and J are TRBV7-8 and TRBJ2-3; 14 bases are shared with TRBD2. J was trimmed by 4 bases and V by 3 bases; bases with no gene match: 3. There are 16 residues in the CDR3. Germline V CDR1 and CDR2: SGHVS, FQNEAQ. The CDR3 protein is CASSLGLAGAADTQYF. The CDR3 DNA reads as TGTGCCAGCAGCTTGGGACTAGCGGGAGCAGCAGATACGCAGTATTTT.

This sequence joins TRBV29-1 and TRBJ1-1, with D possibly matching TRBD1 (5 bases). The CDR3 consists of 15 residues. The germline CDR1 and CDR2 sequences are SQVTM and ANQGSEA. The germline V and J ends were trimmed by 2 bases and 0 bases, with 13 bases remaining between them. The CDR3 region is CSVELRLTVNTEAFF. The CDR3 region has the DNA TGCAGCGTTGAACTCCGACTGACAGTGAACACTGAAGCTTTCTTT.

This chain joins TRBV30 and TRBJ1-5; D perhaps matches TRBD1 (5 bases). The CDR3 extends over 18 amino acids. Trimming pared 0 bases from V and 4 bases from J, leaving 22 bases between. CDR1 and CDR2 (germline): GTSNPN, SVGIG (reference sequence). CDR3 residues: CAWSVIAGRNSWNQPQHF. The CDR3 DNA follows: TGTGCCTGGAGTGTAATAGCAGGGAGGAATAGTTGGAATCAGCCCCAGCATTTT.

The chain combines TRBV5-1 with TRBJ1-1; D gene uncertain. Germline CDR1 SGHRS, CDR2 YFSETQ. Between the trimmed V and J ends, which lost 4 bases and 1 base, there was a span of 11 bases. The CDR3 spans 14 residues. CDR3 sequence reads: CASSPGGPNTEAFF. The CDR3 nucleotides are TGCGCCAGCAGCCCAGGCGGGCCGAACACTGAAGCTTTCTTT.

The gene calls are TRBV5-1 and TRBJ2-3; 8 bases are shared with TRBD2. Germline assignment: CDR1 SGHRS and CDR2 YFSETQ. CDR3 length: 15 amino acids. With 4 bases clipped from V and 2 bases from J, the junction kept 6 bases outside the gene matches. CDR3 residues: CASSRTGGDTDTQYF. In DNA, the CDR3 is TGCGCCAGCAGCCGGACGGGAGGGGACACAGATACGCAGTATTTT.

The rearrangement joins TRBV3-1 (or the pseudogene TRBV3-2) to TRBJ1-2; 10 bases agree with TRBD1. V lost 3 bases and J lost 4; bases outside the gene matches: 5. This CDR3 spans 15 amino acids. Per germline, CDR1 LGHDT and CDR2 YNNKEL (reference sequence). The CDR3 loop is CASSHLDRGLYGYTF. The CDR3 DNA follows: TGTGCCAGCAGCCACCTAGACAGGGGGCTCTATGGCTACACCTTC.

The chain employs TRBV5-6 and TRBJ1-5; D uncertain. Germline lookup yields CDR1 SGHDT and CDR2 YYEEEE. Between the trimmed V and J ends, which lost 0 bases and 5 bases, there was a span of 6 bases. The CDR3 loop spans 13 amino acids. The CDR3 reads CASSLGGHQPQHF. CDR3 in DNA: TGTGCCAGCAGCTTGGGAGGTCATCAGCCCCAGCATTTT.

The table lists this clone with a few counts. The rearrangement links TRBV3-1 (or the pseudogene TRBV3-2) to TRBJ2-1, with 10 nucleotides matching TRBD2. V trimming: 4 bases; J trimming: 9 bases; junction bases outside the gene matches: 12. This CDR3 has 16 residues. Germline V gives CDR1 LGHDT, CDR2 YNNKEL (reference sequence). This CDR3 is CASSPRLLAGDSEQFF. For the CDR3, the DNA is TGTGCCAGCAGCCCTAGGTTGCTAGCGGGAGATAGTGAGCAGTTCTTC.

V gene TRBV9 combines with J gene TRBJ2-1, with TRBD2 identical over 11 bases. There are 16 residues in the CDR3. V lost 0 bases, J lost 3 bases, and 2 bases stayed unmatched. Germline V lookup: CDR1 SGDLS, CDR2 YYNGEE. CDR3 coding DNA: TGTGCCAGCAGCGTAGCTAGCGGGAGGATCTACAATGAGCAGTTCTTC. Its protein product is CASSVASGRIYNEQFF.

V is TRBV18 and J is TRBJ1-1, with 7 positions matching TRBD1. CDR3 size: 14 residues. V trimming: 3 bases; J trimming: 6 bases; junction bases outside the gene matches: 7. Germline-derived CDR1 and CDR2 are KGHSH and LQKENI. As DNA, the CDR3 is TGTGCCAGCTCACCCGGACAGGTCGTGGCTGAAGCTTTCTTT. Residues: CASSPGQVVAEAFF.

The chain employs TRBV20-1 and TRBJ2-7; D not certain. The CDR3 is 11 amino acids. CDR1 is DFQATT, CDR2 SNEGSKA, per germline (reference sequence). The V end was cut by 6 bases, the J end by 0 bases, with 6 bases between. CDR3 nucleotide sequence: TGCAGTGCGGTCGGCTCCTACGAGCAGTACTTC. This gives the protein CSAVGSYEQYF.

A remark on this clone: The junction differs from germline at one of its ends, possibly a read error. This chain links TRBV7-7 with TRBJ2-2, with 10 nucleotides matching TRBD1. Germline CDR1 and CDR2: SSHAT and FNYEAQ (reference sequence). The CDR3 covers 16 residues. This chain's CDR3 is CASSPGTGAGTGELFF. CDR3 coding DNA: TGTGCTAGCAGCCCGGGGACAGGGGCAGGGACCGGGGAGCTGTTTTTT.

The rearrangement joins TRBV5-1 to TRBJ1-2; possibly TRBD1 for D (5 bases). V was trimmed by 4 bases and J by 4 bases, leaving 11 bases between them. The CDR3 covers 13 residues. Germline CDR1 SGHRS, CDR2 YFSETQ. The CDR3 sequence is CASSDGGTYGYTF. For the CDR3, the DNA is TGCGCCAGCAGCGACGGGGGGACCTATGGCTACACCTTC.

To note about this clone: The sample carries other DNA sequences with the same CDR3. The CDR3 loop is CASSPDRNYGYTF. Written as DNA, the CDR3 is TGTGCCAGCTCACCAGACAGAAACTATGGCTACACCTTC. The chain couples TRBV18 to TRBJ1-2, with D perhaps TRBD1 (5 bases). The germline V gene encodes CDR1 KGHSH and CDR2 LQKENI. V dropped 2 bases and J dropped 2 bases, with 6 bases sitting between them. The CDR3 has 13 amino acids.

This chain connects TRBV29-1 to TRBJ1-2; D may be TRBD1 (5 bases). The CDR3 totals 13 residues. The ends were cut back, 2 bases at V and 8 bases at J, with 15 bases in the middle. Germline V gives CDR1 SQVTM, CDR2 ANQGSEA. The CDR3 bases are TGCAGCGTTGAAATTGGAGGGGCTCAGGGCTACACCTTC. Amino acid sequence: CSVEIGGAQGYTF.

The chain joins TRBV3-1 (or the pseudogene TRBV3-2) to TRBJ2-7; the match to TRBD1 covers 8 bases. Germline V gives CDR1 LGHDT, CDR2 YNNKEL (reference sequence). Germline trimming cut 3 bases from V and 6 bases from J; bases unmatched to any gene: 1. This CDR3 spans 12 amino acids. The DNA for the CDR3 is TGTGCCAGCAGCCACGACAGGGGCGAGCAGTACTTC. Translated: CASSHDRGEQYF.

J is TRBJ2-7 and V is TRBV6-5; TRBD1 is a possible D gene (8 bases). The CDR3 loop spans 13 amino acids. The V gene lost 6 bases and the J gene lost 4 bases, with 13 bases spanning the gap. The germline V gene encodes CDR1 MNHEY and CDR2 SVGAGI. The CDR3 nucleotides are TGTGCCAGCAGCACAGGGGGGGGTTACGAGCAGTACTTC. Translation gives CASSTGGGYEQYF.

The rearrangement uses TRBV4-1 and TRBJ1-3, with D unclear. Looked up from germline, CDR1 is MGHRA and CDR2 is YSYEKL. The germline V and J ends were trimmed by 3 bases and 3 bases, with 15 bases remaining between them. The CDR3 is 16 amino acids. The CDR3 DNA sequence: TGCGCCAGCAGCCACCCCGGAGGGTCGGGTGGAAACACCATATATTTT. Translated, it gives CASSHPGGSGGNTIYF.

The CDR3 loop is CASSAQGNTGELFF. The CDR3 coding sequence is TGTGCCAGCAGCGCACAGGGGAACACCGGGGAGCTGTTTTTT. V gene TRBV14 combines with J gene TRBJ2-2, with D possibly matching TRBD1 (6 bases). V was cut by 5 bases and J by 1 base, with 8 bases left in between. Germline-derived CDR1 and CDR2 are SGHDN and FVKESK. This CDR3 has 14 residues.

This clone was observed a handful of times. The chain joins TRBV28 to TRBJ1-2; 7 nucleotides agree with TRBD1. The CDR3 has 15 amino acids. V gave up 6 bases and J gave up 2 bases; unmatched junction bases: 9. From germline, CDR1 is MDHEN and CDR2 SYDVKM. The CDR3 sequence: CASSPPGQMNYGYTF. The CDR3 DNA is TGTGCCAGCAGCCCACCGGGACAGATGAACTATGGCTACACCTTC.